This is a list of T cell receptor beta chains from one sample in a study of a mutant IDH1 vaccine in newly diagnosed glioma. Clones were sequenced by immunoSEQ multiplex PCR, and TCRdb holds only the in-frame ones, with some missing. The sample lists around 60,000 clones, under 85% seen once, with 3.5% to 4% in the top ten. No cognate antigen is known for these TCRs. The material sequenced was PBMCs, taken from a glioma patient whose treatment included an IDH1 peptide vaccine. These TCRs come from a man aged 25 to 45 with glioma. The CDR3 runs from the conserved cysteine through the conserved F or W. The order of the fields is V gene, clone size, J gene, CDR3 length, D gene, CDR3 DNA, CDR3 protein. The D gene is left open where the match is weak. Where a row states a size, it is once, few, many or the class of an expanded clone; other rows omit it.

v_call: TRBV5-1
clone_size: few
j_call: TRBJ1-1
cdr3_length: 17
d_call: TRBD1
cdr3_nt: TGCGCCAGCAGCTCCACACGACAGGGGGCTAAGGGCACTGAAGCTTTCTTT
cdr3_aa: CASSSTRQGAKGTEAFF

v_call: TRBV10-1
clone_size: NA
j_call: TRBJ2-5
cdr3_length: 14
d_call: NA
cdr3_nt: TGCGCCAGCAGTGAACGACTTGGGCGGGAGACCCAGTACTTC
cdr3_aa: CASSERLGRETQYF

v_call: TRBV2
clone_size: NA
j_call: TRBJ2-3
cdr3_length: 15
d_call: TRBD1
cdr3_nt: TGTGCCAGCAATCTACAGGGGACGGCATTTGATACGCAGTATTTT
cdr3_aa: CASNLQGTAFDTQYF

v_call: TRBV28
clone_size: NA
j_call: TRBJ2-3
cdr3_length: 18
d_call: NA
cdr3_nt: TGTGCCAGCAGTTGGGCATCATTTAGGGGGAAAATCACAGATACGCAGTATTTT
cdr3_aa: CASSWASFRGKITDTQYF

v_call: TRBV19
clone_size: NA
j_call: TRBJ1-1
cdr3_length: 14
d_call: TRBD1
cdr3_nt: TGTGCCAGTAGTACGTACAGGGGGTACACTGAAGCTTTCTTT
cdr3_aa: CASSTYRGYTEAFF

v_call: TRBV18
clone_size: NA
j_call: TRBJ1-2
cdr3_length: 16
d_call: NA
cdr3_nt: TGTGCCAGCTCCGCCCTCCTCGGACAGACTATCTATGGCTACACCTTC
cdr3_aa: CASSALLGQTIYGYTF

v_call: TRBV18
clone_size: NA
j_call: TRBJ2-7
cdr3_length: 13
d_call: NA
cdr3_nt: TGTGCCAGCTCGCGGGACAGCTCCTACGAGCAGTACTTC
cdr3_aa: CASSRDSSYEQYF

v_call: TRBV2
clone_size: NA
j_call: TRBJ2-5
cdr3_length: 14
d_call: TRBD2
cdr3_nt: TGTGCCAGCAAGGTGGGGGGGTACCAAGAGACCCAGTACTTC
cdr3_aa: CASKVGGYQETQYF

v_call: TRBV15
clone_size: NA
j_call: TRBJ1-4
cdr3_length: 14
d_call: NA
cdr3_nt: TGTGCCACCAGCAGACGGGACGGTCATGAAAAACTGTTTTTT
cdr3_aa: CATSRRDGHEKLFF

v_call: TRBV27
clone_size: NA
j_call: TRBJ1-6
cdr3_length: 15
d_call: TRBD1
cdr3_nt: TGTGCCAGCAGTCCCACGGGACAGGCAAATTCACCCCTCCACTTT
cdr3_aa: CASSPTGQANSPLHF

v_call: TRBV18
clone_size: NA
j_call: TRBJ2-5
cdr3_length: 15
d_call: TRBD2
cdr3_nt: TGTGCCAGCTCAACTCAGCGGGGCGACCAAGAGACCCAGTACTTC
cdr3_aa: CASSTQRGDQETQYF

v_call: TRBV18
clone_size: NA
j_call: TRBJ1-1
cdr3_length: 16
d_call: NA
cdr3_nt: TGTGCCAGCTCACACCACGGGGGTCAGGAGAACACTGAAGCTTTCTTT
cdr3_aa: CASSHHGGQENTEAFF

v_call: TRBV7-9
clone_size: NA
j_call: TRBJ1-4
cdr3_length: 18
d_call: NA
cdr3_nt: TGTGCCAGCAGCTTATCGTCGACAGTTTTTGCAACTAATGAAAAACTGTTTTTT
cdr3_aa: CASSLSSTVFATNEKLFF

v_call: TRBV6-1
clone_size: NA
j_call: TRBJ2-7
cdr3_length: 17
d_call: TRBD1
cdr3_nt: TGTGCCAGCAGTGCCCAACAGGGGGCCGACCTCTCCTACGAGCAGTACTTC
cdr3_aa: CASSAQQGADLSYEQYF

v_call: TRBV4-2
clone_size: NA
j_call: TRBJ2-2
cdr3_length: 16
d_call: NA
cdr3_nt: TGTGCCAGCAGCCAGGCCGGGACATCCAACACCGGGGAGCTGTTTTTT
cdr3_aa: CASSQAGTSNTGELFF

v_call: TRBV6-6
clone_size: NA
j_call: TRBJ2-7
cdr3_length: 14
d_call: NA
cdr3_nt: TGTGCCAGCAGTTACTGGGGGGTCCCCTACGAGCAGTACTTC
cdr3_aa: CASSYWGVPYEQYF

v_call: TRBV15
clone_size: once
j_call: TRBJ2-7
cdr3_length: 16
d_call: TRBD1
cdr3_nt: TGTGCCACCAGCAGCGAATGGGGGACAGTAGCCTACGAGCAGTACTTC
cdr3_aa: CATSSEWGTVAYEQYF

v_call: TRBV4-2
clone_size: NA
j_call: TRBJ1-1
cdr3_length: 17
d_call: NA
cdr3_nt: TGTGCCAGCAGCCAGTTATGGACCGCTCTAGGGAACACTGAAGCTTTCTTT
cdr3_aa: CASSQLWTALGNTEAFF

v_call: TRBV28
clone_size: NA
j_call: TRBJ1-5
cdr3_length: 12
d_call: NA
cdr3_nt: TGTGCCACCAGGGACATCCTTAATCCCCAGCATTTT
cdr3_aa: CATRDILNPQHF

v_call: TRBV18
clone_size: NA
j_call: TRBJ2-1
cdr3_length: 20
d_call: NA
cdr3_nt: TGTGCCAGCTCACCACCGATTCCTGAGTTACAGGGTAATTACCTCTATGAGCAGTTCTTC
cdr3_aa: CASSPPIPELQGNYLYEQFF

v_call: TRBV12-5
clone_size: NA
j_call: TRBJ2-3
cdr3_length: 16
d_call: TRBD1
cdr3_nt: TGTGCTAGTGGCCGGGGAGGAGGGACAGGGGCTGATACGCAGTATTTT
cdr3_aa: CASGRGGGTGADTQYF

v_call: TRBV4-1
clone_size: NA
j_call: TRBJ1-2
cdr3_length: 17
d_call: TRBD1
cdr3_nt: TGCGCCAGCAGCCAAGTAAGACAGGGAGCCAACCCGGGAGGCTACACCTTC
cdr3_aa: CASSQVRQGANPGGYTF

v_call: TRBV4-1
clone_size: NA
j_call: TRBJ2-2
cdr3_length: 13
d_call: TRBD1
cdr3_nt: TGCGCCAGCGAGGACAGGGACACCGGGGAGCTGTTTTTT
cdr3_aa: CASEDRDTGELFF

v_call: TRBV29-1
clone_size: NA
j_call: TRBJ1-2
cdr3_length: 13
d_call: TRBD1
cdr3_nt: TGCAGCGCACGACAGGACAGGGGGTATGGCTACACCTTC
cdr3_aa: CSARQDRGYGYTF

v_call: TRBV4-1
clone_size: NA
j_call: TRBJ2-3
cdr3_length: 16
d_call: TRBD2
cdr3_nt: TGCGCCAGCAGCCAGCCGACTAGCGGGGGCACAGATACGCAGTATTTT
cdr3_aa: CASSQPTSGGTDTQYF

v_call: TRBV5-1
clone_size: NA
j_call: TRBJ1-2
cdr3_length: 13
d_call: NA
cdr3_nt: TGCGCCAGCAGCTTCTCAGGGGCTGGTGGCTACACCTTC
cdr3_aa: CASSFSGAGGYTF

v_call: TRBV5-8
clone_size: NA
j_call: TRBJ1-1
cdr3_length: 17
d_call: NA
cdr3_nt: TGTGCCAGCAGCACCCCCCAGGGGCCCTACATGAACACTGAAGCTTTCTTT
cdr3_aa: CASSTPQGPYMNTEAFF

v_call: TRBV7-9
clone_size: NA
j_call: TRBJ1-4
cdr3_length: 15
d_call: TRBD1
cdr3_nt: TGTGCCAGCAGCGGGCGGACAGGGACGCATGAAAAACTGTTTTTT
cdr3_aa: CASSGRTGTHEKLFF

v_call: TRBV27
clone_size: NA
j_call: TRBJ2-3
cdr3_length: 17
d_call: TRBD1
cdr3_nt: TGTGCCAGCAGTATAAGGACAGGGATTCCTAGCACAGATACGCAGTATTTT
cdr3_aa: CASSIRTGIPSTDTQYF

v_call: TRBV7-9
clone_size: NA
j_call: TRBJ2-6
cdr3_length: 14
d_call: NA
cdr3_nt: TGTGCCAGCTGGACCGGACCAGGGGCCAACGTCCTGACTTTC
cdr3_aa: CASWTGPGANVLTF

v_call: TRBV5-1
clone_size: NA
j_call: TRBJ1-1
cdr3_length: 15
d_call: NA
cdr3_nt: TGCGCCAGCACCCGATTAGGTGGTTCGAACACTGAAGCTTTCTTT
cdr3_aa: CASTRLGGSNTEAFF

v_call: TRBV6-5
clone_size: NA
j_call: TRBJ1-1
cdr3_length: 14
d_call: NA
cdr3_nt: TGTGCCAGCAGTTACAGTGCCGGGTTCACTGAAGCTTTCTTT
cdr3_aa: CASSYSAGFTEAFF

v_call: TRBV5-1
clone_size: NA
j_call: TRBJ2-1
cdr3_length: 15
d_call: TRBD2
cdr3_nt: TGCGCCAGCAGCCTACTAGCGGGGGGATACAATGAGCAGTTCTTC
cdr3_aa: CASSLLAGGYNEQFF

v_call: TRBV9
clone_size: NA
j_call: TRBJ2-3
cdr3_length: 13
d_call: NA
cdr3_nt: TGTGCCAGCAGCGTAGCGGGGATAGATACGCAGTATTTT
cdr3_aa: CASSVAGIDTQYF

v_call: TRBV14
clone_size: NA
j_call: TRBJ1-1
cdr3_length: 15
d_call: NA
cdr3_nt: TGTGCCAGCAGTGAAAACCCAGGGATGAACACTGAAGCTTTCTTT
cdr3_aa: CASSENPGMNTEAFF

v_call: TRBV6-5
clone_size: NA
j_call: TRBJ1-2
cdr3_length: 14
d_call: NA
cdr3_nt: TGTGCCAGCAGTAGGACAGCCTCTAACTATGGCTACACCTTC
cdr3_aa: CASSRTASNYGYTF

v_call: TRBV6-6
clone_size: NA
j_call: TRBJ1-2
cdr3_length: 14
d_call: NA
cdr3_nt: TGTGCCAGCAGTTACTCCGGACGGAACTATGGCTACACCTTC
cdr3_aa: CASSYSGRNYGYTF